The clone carrying this T cell receptor beta chain occurred a few times. Its matching antigen is unknown. Per the germline V gene, CDR1 is SEHNR and CDR2 is FQNEAQ (reference sequence). The CDR3 has 16 residues. V shed 3 bases and J 4 bases; nucleotides not matched to a gene: 8. The PCR made use of 60 Vbeta and 13 Jbeta primers. Sequencing used immunoSEQ multiplex PCR; TCRdb keeps in-frame clones, though not all of them. Seen here are 200,000 to 250,000 clones, over 65% observed once, and the top ten hold roughly 15%. The data belong to a study of cytomegalovirus exposure and HLA in healthy donors. The study, taken as a whole, reports: One cluster of highly shared sequence variants probably arose as a sequencing artifact. Available immune exposure information was restricted to CMV serostatus only. Cytomegalovirus association was assigned to approximately 160 TCR beta chains.

The chain joins TRBV7-9 to TRBJ1-1, with 10 bases fitting TRBD1. Sequencing used PBMCs. The TCR sequence derives from a man in his forties in good health and CMV-seronegative. The chain's CDR3 is CASSLMTGGYVTEAFF. CDR3 bases: TGTGCCAGCAGCTTGATGACAGGGGGCTATGTCACTGAAGCTTTCTTT.